This T cell receptor beta chain was retrieved from a study of shared clonotypes between healthy human individuals. Profiled with immunoSEQ multiplex PCR; TCRdb holds only in-frame clones, not every one. The sample has about 2.3 million clones; roughly 92% are singletons. The clonotype comes from a man aged 18 to 35 in good health. Some clones in this sample may be carry-over from other donors' samples. What was sequenced was naive CD4+ T cells from PBMCs. Subset in this sample: CD45RA+ positively selected.

The CDR3 bases are TGTGCCAGCAGCTTAGGCGGGATTGGTGAGACCCAGTACTTC. Residues: CASSLGGIGETQYF. The chain is built from TRBV11-2 and TRBJ2-5; possible D gene TRBD2, 6 bases. V dropped 1 base and J dropped 5 bases, with 11 bases sitting between them. The germline CDR1 and CDR2 sequences are SGHAT and FQNNGV. This CDR3 has 14 residues.